The T cell receptor beta chain under discussion was sequenced for a study of shared clonotypes between healthy human individuals. Overall study results and limits: How much donors shared clonotypes was expected to be affected by sequencing depth. Incomplete sequencing of sorted subsets was indicated by rarefaction despite large depth.

This CDR3 spans 13 amino acids. Trimming stripped 3 bases from V and 5 bases from J, with 7 bases between. CDR1 and CDR2 from the germline V gene are MNHNS and SASEGT. Points on this clone: As yet, its antigen is unknown. Other nucleotide sequences in the sample specify the same CDR3.

Assay: immunoSEQ multiplex PCR; the TCRdb copy retains only in-frame clones and omits some. Of approximately 2.5 million clones in the sample, 85% to 95% were seen once. The TCR comes from a man aged 18 to 35 in good health. The sample taken for sequencing was naive CD4+ T cells sorted from blood. Subset in this sample: CD45RA+ positively selected. V usage is TRBV6-1 and J usage is TRBJ1-4; tentatively, D is TRBD1 (5 bases). The CDR3 sequence: CASSDRDNEKLFF. The CDR3 region has the DNA TGTGCCAGCAGTGACAGGGACAATGAAAAACTGTTTTTT.